This T cell receptor (beta chain) emerged from a study of CXCR3-negative and CXCR3-positive naive CD8 T cells. Whole-study results and caveats: CXCR3-positive naive cells had TRB CDR3s that were more hydrophobic than CXCR3-negative naive cells had.

The CDR3 length is 14 residues. Per germline, CDR1 MNHEY and CDR2 SVGAGI. Comments on this clonotype: The antigen is unknown.

UMI-labeled 5' RACE yielded the TRB cDNA libraries. Reanalyzing the 5' RACE reads, TCRdb keeps one entry per CDR3 protein, without DNA. The listing records about 150,000 distinct CDR3 sequences. 300,000 to 350,000 cells per CD8+ T cell subset were flow-sorted in triplicate. The sample was naive CXCR3+ CD8+ T cells from blood. Sample subset: CD45RO-CCR7+CD27+CD95- naive CD8+ T cells expressing CXCR3 (TNR3+). The source of this sequence is a human donor in good health. Some clones in this sample may be carry-over from other donors' samples. The gene calls are TRBV6-5 and TRBJ2-2. CDR3 region: CASSLRTNTGELFF.